One and the same sample provided the 21 T cell receptor beta chains below, sequenced in a study of sequential checkpoint blockade in melanoma. Treatment indicated: randomized to nivolumab then ipilimumab (arm A) or the reverse (arm B). Assay used: immunoSEQ multiplex PCR; TCRdb lists only in-frame clones, some missing. The sample yields around 34,000 clones, under 90% seen once. Sample: CD8+ T cells sorted from blood (inferred from file names), taken from a patient given nivolumab and ipilimumab in sequence. These receptors were obtained from a human donor with melanoma.

V and J are TRBV7-9 and TRBJ2-7, with TRBD1 identical over 12 bases. CDR1 and CDR2 from the germline V gene are SEHNR and FQNEAQ (reference sequence). This CDR3 has 15 amino acids. V shed 3 bases and J 6 bases; nucleotides not matched to a gene: 6. CDR3 nucleotide sequence: TGTGCCAGCAGCTTCCCGGGACAGGGGGCGGTCGAGCAGTACTTC. Translating gives CASSFPGQGAVEQYF.

The rearrangement uses TRBV5-4 and TRBJ2-7; 7 bases align to TRBD1. This CDR3 has 15 residues. Germline CDR1 is SGHNT and CDR2 is YYREEE (reference sequence). With 0 bases clipped from V and 3 bases from J, the junction kept 6 bases outside the gene matches. The CDR3 is CASSLDGTAFYEQYF. CDR3 DNA sequence: TGTGCCAGCAGCTTGGACGGGACAGCCTTCTACGAGCAGTACTTC.

The CDR3: CASSLGDSIYEQYF. The CDR3 coding sequence is TGTGCCAGCAGCTTGGGGGACAGTATATACGAGCAGTACTTC. The chain links TRBV5-4 to TRBJ2-7; the match to TRBD1 covers 7 bases. Per germline, CDR1 SGHNT and CDR2 YYREEE (reference sequence). The CDR3 totals 14 residues. J gave up 4 bases and V 0 bases, and 4 bases lay outside the gene matches.

The rearrangement uses TRBV4-3 and TRBJ1-4; D possibly corresponds to TRBD1 (5 bases). The CDR3 is made up of 14 amino acids. Germline V gives CDR1 LGHNA, CDR2 YSLEER. V was cut by 5 bases and J by 6 bases, with 13 bases left in between. The CDR3 DNA is TGCGCCAGCAGCACCCTCAGGGAGGATGAAAAACTGTTTTTT. Protein: CASSTLREDEKLFF.

This chain connects TRBV30 to TRBJ1-6; a possible D gene is TRBD1 (5 bases). CDR3 length: 14 amino acids. Trimming left V 0 bases short and J 7 bases short, with 10 bases between. Germline V CDR1 and CDR2: GTSNPN, SVGIG (reference sequence). In nucleotides, the CDR3 is TGTGCCTGGAGTGTACTGGGGGGAAATTCACCCCTCCACTTT. This gives the protein CAWSVLGGNSPLHF. The full variable domain, completed using reference TRBV30 and TRBJ1-6, is SQTIHQWPATLVQPVGSPLSLECTVEGTSNPNLYWYRQAAGRGLQLLFYSVGIGQISSEVPQNLSASRPQDRQFILSSKKLLLSDSGFYLCAWSVLGGNSPLHFGNGTRLTVT.

The rearrangement links TRBV4-3 to TRBJ2-7; perhaps TRBD2 as D (6 bases). Per the germline V gene, CDR1 is LGHNA and CDR2 is YSLEER. CDR3 length equals 16 residues. V was pared by 3 bases and J by 1 base, with 16 bases between. CDR3: CASSHGPREVSYEQYF. The CDR3 nucleotides are TGCGCCAGCAGCCACGGTCCCAGGGAGGTGTCCTACGAGCAGTACTTC.

The rearrangement links TRBV4-1 to TRBJ2-7, with 9 bases identical to TRBD1. This CDR3 region has 15 residues. Looked up from germline, CDR1 is MGHRA and CDR2 is YSYEKL. The J segment lost 4 bases and the V segment lost 1 base, leaving 5 bases of the junction unmatched. The CDR3 protein is CASSQAGTGIYEQYF. CDR3 nucleotides: TGCGCCAGCAGCCAAGCCGGGACAGGGATTTACGAGCAGTACTTC.

This chain connects TRBV29-1 to TRBJ2-2; no firm D call. V was shortened by 4 bases and J by 7 bases, with 16 bases between the two germline ends. The CDR3 loop spans 14 amino acids. Germline assignment: CDR1 SQVTM and CDR2 ANQGSEA. CDR3 protein: CSVVSEFSFGELFF. The CDR3 coding sequence is TGCAGCGTTGTAAGCGAATTCTCCTTCGGGGAGCTGTTTTTT.

This clone was counted a single time. The genes are TRBV6-5 and TRBJ2-7; D possibly corresponds to TRBD2 (6 bases). CDR1 and CDR2 (germline): MNHEY, SVGAGI. V shed 4 bases and J shed 0 bases, with 10 bases lying between them. The CDR3 is 14 amino acids. As DNA, the CDR3 is TGTGCCAGCAGTTCCGGGGGTGTCTCCTACGAGCAGTACTTC. This encodes CASSSGGVSYEQYF.

V and J are TRBV7-9 and TRBJ1-1, with 8 nucleotides matching TRBD1. The J segment lost 4 bases and the V segment lost 6 bases, leaving 7 bases of the junction unmatched. Germline CDR1 reads SEHNR; CDR2 reads FQNEAQ (reference sequence). CDR3 size: 14 residues. CDR3 in DNA: TGTGCCAGCAGTTGGACAGGGACGGGCACTGAAGCTTTCTTT. It translates to CASSWTGTGTEAFF.

The rearrangement links TRBV2 to TRBJ2-2, with 7 bases that match TRBD1. There are 16 residues in the CDR3. J was trimmed by 2 bases and V by 5 bases; bases with no gene match: 8. From germline, CDR1 is SNHLY and CDR2 FYNNEI. Here the CDR3 reads CASSLWDSPNTGELFF. Written as DNA, the CDR3 is TGTGCCAGCAGTCTATGGGACAGCCCTAACACCGGGGAGCTGTTTTTT.

On this clone itself: Additional DNA sequences in this sample encode the identical CDR3. This chain connects TRBV9 to TRBJ2-7; a weak D match, TRBD2 (5 bases). With 0 bases removed from V and 2 bases from J, the gap between germline ends came to 9 bases. The CDR3 has 14 residues. Germline-derived CDR1 and CDR2 are SGDLS and YYNGEE. DNA for the CDR3: TGTGCCAGCAGCGTAGGTGGAGGAACCTACGAGCAGTACTTC. This encodes CASSVGGGTYEQYF. The entire variable domain, with the rest obtained from reference TRBV9 and TRBJ2-7, is as follows: DSGVTQTPKHLITATGQRVTLRCSPRSGDLSVYWYQQSLDQGLQFLIQYYNGEERAKGNILERFSAQQFPDLHSELNLSSLELGDSALYFCASSVGGGTYEQYFGPGTRLTVT.

The V gene is TRBV9, the J gene TRBJ2-5, with 7 positions matching TRBD2. The CDR3 is 15 residues long. V lost 3 bases and J lost 1; bases outside the gene matches: 6. Germline V gene lookup returns CDR1 SGDLS and CDR2 YYNGEE. CDR3 protein: CASSDEAGFQETQYF. CDR3 sequence (DNA): TGTGCCAGCAGCGACGAAGCGGGATTCCAAGAGACCCAGTACTTC.

The CDR3 reads CAWTGGVLETQYF. The CDR3 DNA is TGTGCCTGGACAGGGGGAGTCCTGGAGACCCAGTACTTC. V and J are TRBV30 and TRBJ2-5, with TRBD1 identical over 7 bases. CDR1 and CDR2 from the germline V gene are GTSNPN and SVGIG (reference sequence). This CDR3 region has 13 residues. V was clipped by 4 bases and J by 5 bases; unmatched bases: 7. The full variable domain, in which reference TRBV30 and TRBJ2-5 provide the parts outside the CDR3, is SQTIHQWPATLVQPVGSPLSLECTVEGTSNPNLYWYRQAAGRGLQLLFYSVGIGQISSEVPQNLSASRPQDRQFILSSKKLLLSDSGFYLCAWTGGVLETQYFGPGTRLLVL.

V usage is TRBV2 and J usage is TRBJ2-7; 13 bases map to TRBD2. Germline CDR1 is SNHLY and CDR2 is FYNNEI. The CDR3 is 15 amino acids. Trimming cost V 2 bases and J 6 bases; bases outside gene matches: 4. This CDR3 is CASSEQTSGRSEQYF. The DNA of the CDR3 is TGTGCCAGCAGTGAACAGACTAGCGGGAGGAGCGAGCAGTACTTC.

The V gene is TRBV27, the J gene TRBJ2-7; TRBD1 might be the D (6 bases). Germline CDR1 and CDR2: MNHEY and SMNVEV (reference sequence). V shed 7 bases and J shed 7 bases, with 20 bases lying between them. The CDR3 has 14 amino acids. The CDR3 nucleotides are TGTGCCAGCAAAGAAATAACAGGGCGAAGGGAGCAGTACTTC. It yields the protein CASKEITGRREQYF.

The chain carries TRBV4-2 and TRBJ2-3; 9 bases are shared with TRBD2. After removal of 1 base from V and 0 bases from J, the junction contained 11 bases not matched to a gene. Germline V lookup: CDR1 LGHNA, CDR2 YNFKEQ. There are 19 residues in the CDR3. DNA of the CDR3: TGTGCCAGCAGCCAAGTCCTAGCGGGAATACTCCCTAGCACAGATACGCAGTATTTT. Translating gives CASSQVLAGILPSTDTQYF.

The CDR3: CASSFGLAAPEGYNEQFF. Here the CDR3 DNA reads TGTGCCAGCAGTTTTGGTCTAGCGGCGCCGGAGGGTTACAATGAGCAGTTCTTC. The rearrangement uses TRBV27 and TRBJ2-1, with 7 positions matching TRBD2. The CDR3 extends over 18 amino acids. Per the germline V gene, CDR1 is MNHEY and CDR2 is SMNVEV (reference sequence). V was pared by 3 bases and J by 4 bases, with 15 bases of the junction left unmatched.

The chain employs TRBV27 and TRBJ2-5, with a possible D match to TRBD1 (5 bases). TRBJ2-7 explains the end of the DNA better; the J call may be wrong. The CDR3 is 16 amino acids. Germline V CDR1 and CDR2: MNHEY, SMNVEV (reference sequence). The CDR3 loop reads CASSFGAGQGSYEQYF. CDR3 nucleotide sequence: TGTGCCAGCAGTTTTGGGGCAGGGCAAGGGTCCTACGAGCAGTACTTC.

CDR3 region: CASSSLARGGNTGELFF. Written as DNA, the CDR3 is TGTGCCAGCAGTTCTCTGGCCCGGGGGGGTAATACCGGGGAGCTGTTTTTT. The chain employs TRBV27 and TRBJ2-2; 8 nucleotides align to TRBD2. This CDR3 region has 17 residues. V shed 4 bases and J 5 bases; nucleotides not matched to a gene: 12. Germline V gene lookup returns CDR1 MNHEY and CDR2 SMNVEV (reference sequence).

This chain joins TRBV5-1 and TRBJ2-3; 9 bases match TRBD2. Germline V gene sequence: CDR1 SGHRS, CDR2 YFSETQ. This CDR3 is built from 16 residues. With V trimmed by 4 bases and J by 2 bases, 8 bases remained unmatched. For the CDR3, the DNA is TGCGCCAGCAGCGCACGGCTAGCGGGGTTCACAGATACGCAGTATTTT. This gives the protein CASSARLAGFTDTQYF.